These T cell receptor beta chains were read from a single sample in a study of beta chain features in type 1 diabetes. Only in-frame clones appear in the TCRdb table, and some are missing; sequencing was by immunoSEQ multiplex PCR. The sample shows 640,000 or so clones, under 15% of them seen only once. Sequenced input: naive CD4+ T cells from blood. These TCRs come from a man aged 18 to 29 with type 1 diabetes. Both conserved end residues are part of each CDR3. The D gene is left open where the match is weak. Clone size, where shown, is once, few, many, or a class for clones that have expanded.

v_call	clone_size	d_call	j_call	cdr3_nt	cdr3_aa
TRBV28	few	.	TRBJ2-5	TGTGCCAGCAGTTCCTTATCGGGGGGCGCAGAGACCCAGTACTTC	CASSSLSGGAETQYF
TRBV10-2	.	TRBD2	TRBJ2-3	TGCGCCAGCAGCTTCCCGGGGGGAGATACGCAGTATTTT	CASSFPGGDTQYF
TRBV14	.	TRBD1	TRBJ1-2	TGTGCCAGCAGCCAAGGTCCAGGGGGCTATGGCTACACCTTC	CASSQGPGGYGYTF
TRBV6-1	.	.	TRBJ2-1	TGTGCCAGCAGTGATGGTCAGAGGAGGGACAATGAGCAGTTCTTC	CASSDGQRRDNEQFF
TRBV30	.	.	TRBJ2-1	TGTGCCTGGAGTGTCGGGGATAGCGCCTACAATGAGCAGTTCTTC	CAWSVGDSAYNEQFF
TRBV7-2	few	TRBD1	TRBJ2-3	TGTGCCAGCAGCTTAAGACAGGGTCAAGATACGCAGTATTTT	CASSLRQGQDTQYF
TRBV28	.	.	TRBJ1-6	TGTGCCAGCAGTTTAGCCGAGGGGTACAATTCACCCCTCCACTTT	CASSLAEGYNSPLHF
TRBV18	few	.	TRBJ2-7	TGTGCCAGCTCACCACCCAGGACAACCTTGGAGCAGTACTTC	CASSPPRTTLEQYF
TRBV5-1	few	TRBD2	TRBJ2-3	TGCGCCAGCAGCATAACTAGCGGTGACACAGATACGCAGTATTTT	CASSITSGDTDTQYF
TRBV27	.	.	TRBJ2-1	TGTGCCAGCAGTTTATCCTACAGCCAGAACGAAAATGAGCAGTTCTTC	CASSLSYSQNENEQFF
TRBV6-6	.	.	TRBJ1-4	TGTGCCAGCAGCCCTGAGGCAGAAATTGAAAAACTGTTTTTT	CASSPEAEIEKLFF
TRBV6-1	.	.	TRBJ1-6	TGTGCCAGCAGTGCTCCCCCGGGTAATTCACCCCTCCACTTT	CASSAPPGNSPLHF
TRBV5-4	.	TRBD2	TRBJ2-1	TGTGCCAGCAGCCTCTCCTCTAGCGGGGGGGCTAATGAGCAGTTCTTC	CASSLSSSGGANEQFF
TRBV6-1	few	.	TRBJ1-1	TGTGCCACCCAATACGAGCAGAACACTGAAGCTTTCTTT	CATQYEQNTEAFF
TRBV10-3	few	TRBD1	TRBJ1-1	TGTGCCACTGACCAGGGACAGGGGAACACTGAAGCTTTCTTT	CATDQGQGNTEAFF
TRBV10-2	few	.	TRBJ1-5	TGCGCCAGCAGTCTCAGTGGGGAGGGTCAGCCCCAGCATTTT	CASSLSGEGQPQHF
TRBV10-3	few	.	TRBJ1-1	TGTGCCATCGGGCGTACTGAAGCTTTCTTT	CAIGRTEAFF
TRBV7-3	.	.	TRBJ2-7	TGTGCCAGCAGCTCTCAGGCGGGCTCCAGCGACGAGCAGTACTTC	CASSSQAGSSDEQYF
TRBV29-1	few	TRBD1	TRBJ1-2	TGCAGCGTTTTACGACAGGGATTGGATGGCTACACCTTC	CSVLRQGLDGYTF
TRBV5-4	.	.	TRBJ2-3	TGTGCCAGCAGCTTGGGGGTAGAATCTAGCACAGATACGCAGTATTTT	CASSLGVESSTDTQYF
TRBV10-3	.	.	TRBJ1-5	TGTGCCATCAGTGAGAGCGGATATCAGCCCCAGCATTTT	CAISESGYQPQHF
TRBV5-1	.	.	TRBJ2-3	TGCGCCAGCAGCTTGGCCGGACCCGAGATCGATACGCAGTATTTT	CASSLAGPEIDTQYF
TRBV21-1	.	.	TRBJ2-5	TGTGCCAGCAGCAAAGGGGAAGGGGTCCAAGAGACCCAGTACTTC	CASSKGEGVQETQYF
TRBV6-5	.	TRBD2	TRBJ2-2	TGTGCCAGCAGTTACTCGAAGGGAGGGGCCGGGGAGCTGTTTTTT	CASSYSKGGAGELFF
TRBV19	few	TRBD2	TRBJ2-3	TGTGCCAGTACCGTTGGGGAGGGCTGGGGCACAGATACGCAGTATTTT	CASTVGEGWGTDTQYF
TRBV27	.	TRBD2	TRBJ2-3	TGTGCCAGCAGTCCTCGACTAGCGGGGGGGCCAGATACGCAGTATTTT	CASSPRLAGGPDTQYF
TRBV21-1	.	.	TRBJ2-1	TGTGCCAGCAGCTTACTAGTACGGGATTACAATGAGCAGTTCTTC	CASSLLVRDYNEQFF
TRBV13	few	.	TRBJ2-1	TGTGCCAGCAGCTCTCGACTAGGGACCTACAATGAGCAGTTCTTC	CASSSRLGTYNEQFF
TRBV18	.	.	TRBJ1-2	TGTGCCAGCTCTCCCGACACCACTAACTATGGCTACACCTTC	CASSPDTTNYGYTF
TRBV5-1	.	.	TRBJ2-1	TGCGCCAGCCGGACTGGGAATGAGCAGTTCTTC	CASRTGNEQFF
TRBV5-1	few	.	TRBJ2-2	TGCGCCAGCAGCTCCAACCAGGGTTACACCGGGGAGCTGTTTTTT	CASSSNQGYTGELFF
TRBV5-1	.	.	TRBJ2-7	TGCGCCAGCAGCTTGCTTGGTAGGGGCGCAGCCGTTTACGAGCAGTACTTC	CASSLLGRGAAVYEQYF
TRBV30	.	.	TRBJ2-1	TGTGCCTGGACCCGCCTGAGCGATAGGATGTTCTTC	CAWTRLSDRMFF
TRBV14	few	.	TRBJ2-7	TGTGCCAGCACCCCAGGGGCCCCTTCCTACGAGCAGTACTTC	CASTPGAPSYEQYF
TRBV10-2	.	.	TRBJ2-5	TGCGCCAGCAGTGAGCTAAGGGAAGAGACCCAGTACTTC	CASSELREETQYF
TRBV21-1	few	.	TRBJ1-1	TGTGCCAGCAGCAAAGAGGGCGGACCCGCAGCTTTCTTT	CASSKEGGPAAFF
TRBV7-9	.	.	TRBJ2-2	TGTGCCAGCAGCCGGGCACCAGGGAGCACCGGGGAGCTGTTTTTT	CASSRAPGSTGELFF
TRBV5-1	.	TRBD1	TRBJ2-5	TGCGCCAGCAGCTCGGGACAGTCACAAGAGACCCAGTACTTC	CASSSGQSQETQYF
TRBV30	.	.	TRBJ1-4	TGTGCCTGGAGACCCCCCAGCACGAGAGAAAAACTGTTTTTT	CAWRPPSTREKLFF
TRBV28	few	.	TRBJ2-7	TGTGCCAGCAGTTCAGGAAGTATATCCTACGAGCAGTACTTC	CASSSGSISYEQYF
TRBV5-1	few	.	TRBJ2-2	TGCGCCAGCAGTGAAGTGTCGGTTTACACCGGGGAGCTGTTTTTT	CASSEVSVYTGELFF
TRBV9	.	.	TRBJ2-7	TGTGCCAGCAGCGCCGGGAGCAACTCCTACGAGCAGTACTTC	CASSAGSNSYEQYF
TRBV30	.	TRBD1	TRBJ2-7	TGTGCCTGGAGCCGGTGGGACAGACAAGGGCAGTACTTC	CAWSRWDRQGQYF
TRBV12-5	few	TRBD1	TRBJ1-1	TGTGCTAGTGGTTCAGGGACAGGGAACACTGAAGCTTTCTTT	CASGSGTGNTEAFF
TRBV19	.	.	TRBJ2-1	TGTGCCAGTAGTGGCGGCTGGGGACCTATAGGTGAGCAGTTCTTC	CASSGGWGPIGEQFF
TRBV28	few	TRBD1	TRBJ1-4	TGTGCCAGCAGTTTGAGGTGGCAGGGGGATGAAAAACTGTTTTTT	CASSLRWQGDEKLFF
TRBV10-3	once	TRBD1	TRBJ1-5	TGTGCCATCAGTGTCGGACAGGGGGCGAGGCCCCAGCATTTT	CAISVGQGARPQHF
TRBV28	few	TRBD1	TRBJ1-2	TGTGCCAGCAGTTTGGGACAGGGCGGCTACACCTTC	CASSLGQGGYTF
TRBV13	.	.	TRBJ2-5	TGTGCCAGCAGCCCGGGGCCAGCGGCGGAGACCCAGTACTTC	CASSPGPAAETQYF
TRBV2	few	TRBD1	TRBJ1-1	TGTGCCAGCAGTGGGGACAGCAGCATGAACACTGAAGCTTTCTTT	CASSGDSSMNTEAFF
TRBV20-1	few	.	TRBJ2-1	TGCAGTGCTGGGCGCTACAATGAGCAGTTCTTC	CSAGRYNEQFF
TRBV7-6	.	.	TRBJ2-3	TGTGCCAGCAGCTTTGGCAGGACCACAGATACGCAGTATTTT	CASSFGRTTDTQYF
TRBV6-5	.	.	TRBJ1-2	TGTGCCAGCAGTTACGTGGGCCGTGGCTACACCTTC	CASSYVGRGYTF